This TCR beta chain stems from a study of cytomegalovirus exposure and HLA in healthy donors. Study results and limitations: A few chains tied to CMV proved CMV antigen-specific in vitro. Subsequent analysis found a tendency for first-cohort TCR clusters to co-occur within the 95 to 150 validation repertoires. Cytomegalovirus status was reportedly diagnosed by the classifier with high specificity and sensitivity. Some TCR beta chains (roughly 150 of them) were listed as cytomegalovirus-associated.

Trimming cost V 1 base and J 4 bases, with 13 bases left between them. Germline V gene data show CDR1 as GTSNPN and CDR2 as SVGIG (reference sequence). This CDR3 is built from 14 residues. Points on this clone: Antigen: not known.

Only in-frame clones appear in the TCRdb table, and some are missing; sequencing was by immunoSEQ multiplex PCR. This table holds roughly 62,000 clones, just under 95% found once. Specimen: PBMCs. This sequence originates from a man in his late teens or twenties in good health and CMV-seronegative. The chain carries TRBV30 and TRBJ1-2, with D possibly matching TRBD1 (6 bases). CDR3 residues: CAWSAVTGSYGYTF. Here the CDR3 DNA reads TGTGCCTGGAGTGCCGTGACAGGCAGCTATGGCTACACCTTC.